This passage covers 5 T cell receptor beta chains from one sample sequenced in a study of T cells in Graves' hyperthyroidism and ophthalmopathy. Authors of the study amplified TCR beta CDR3 regions from RNA transcripts. In the first-round RT-PCR of the TCR CDR3, the HTBI primer set was used. MiXCR, applied by TCRdb to the multiplex PCR reads, yields one record per CDR3 protein. Among 190,000 or so distinct CDR3 sequences, 18% were seen once, and the ten largest hold around 43%. What was sequenced was blood. All receptors come from a man in his forties or fifties with Graves' hyperthyroidism.

This clonotype has a count of ten or more. The chain joins TRBV6-5 to TRBJ1-1, with a tentative D call TRBD1 (6 bases). CDR1 is MNHEY, CDR2 SVGAGI, per germline. The V gene lost 0 bases and the J gene lost 1 base, with 21 bases spanning the gap. This CDR3 spans 19 amino acids. Here the CDR3 DNA reads TGTGCCAGCAGTTACTCGATGGACAGCCAATACACTCAGAACACTGAAGCTTTCTTT. Its translation is CASSYSMDSQYTQNTEAFF.

This clonotype has a count of ten or more. This rearrangement joins TRBV2 to TRBJ2-1; D not resolved. Trimming removed 6 bases from V and 8 bases from J, with 11 bases in between. Germline V gene lookup returns CDR1 SNHLY and CDR2 FYNNEI. The CDR3 runs 12 residues. The CDR3 DNA sequence: TGTGCCAGCAGCCGGCAAATCCATGAGCAGTTCTTC. Its translation: CASSRQIHEQFF.

This clonotype was counted ten times or more. This chain joins TRBV20-1 and TRBJ2-1, with TRBD1 matching over 7 bases. Unmatched junction bases numbered 2, after V lost 2 bases and J lost 4 bases. This CDR3 has 13 amino acids. From germline, CDR1 is DFQATT and CDR2 SNEGSKA (reference sequence). The CDR3 sequence: CSARRQGYNEQFF. Written as DNA, the CDR3 is TGCAGTGCTAGAAGACAGGGATACAATGAGCAGTTCTTC.

The V call is TRBV5-1, the J call TRBJ2-5, with a possible D match to TRBD2 (7 bases). V lost 3 bases and J lost 5, with 20 bases in between. Looked up from germline, CDR1 is SGHRS and CDR2 is YFSETQ. This CDR3 has 16 amino acids. Here the CDR3 DNA reads TGCGCCAGCAGCTCCGGCCACAGAGGGGGAGGGGAGACCCAGTACTTC. It translates to CASSSGHRGGGETQYF.

This clonotype was counted at least ten times. The chain uses TRBV5-1 and TRBJ2-7, with 9 bases that match TRBD1. The V and J ends lost 4 bases and 3 bases, in that order; junction bases with no gene match: 8. Germline CDR1 SGHRS, CDR2 YFSETQ. This CDR3 is 15 amino acids long. CDR3 in DNA: TGCGCCAGCAGCATTGATGGACAGGGGAGCTACGAGCAGTACTTC. Translated: CASSIDGQGSYEQYF.